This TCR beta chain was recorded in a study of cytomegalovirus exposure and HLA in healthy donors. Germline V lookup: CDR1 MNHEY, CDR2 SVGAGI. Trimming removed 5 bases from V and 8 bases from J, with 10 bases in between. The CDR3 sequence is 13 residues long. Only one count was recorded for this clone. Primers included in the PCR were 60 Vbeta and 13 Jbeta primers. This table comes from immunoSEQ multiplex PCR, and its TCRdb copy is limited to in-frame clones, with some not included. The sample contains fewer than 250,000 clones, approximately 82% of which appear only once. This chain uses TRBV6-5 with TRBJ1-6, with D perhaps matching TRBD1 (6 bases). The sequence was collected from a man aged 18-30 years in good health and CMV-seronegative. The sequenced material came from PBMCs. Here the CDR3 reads CASSGQSHSPLHF. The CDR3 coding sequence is TGTGCCAGCAGTGGACAGAGCCATTCACCCCTCCACTTT.